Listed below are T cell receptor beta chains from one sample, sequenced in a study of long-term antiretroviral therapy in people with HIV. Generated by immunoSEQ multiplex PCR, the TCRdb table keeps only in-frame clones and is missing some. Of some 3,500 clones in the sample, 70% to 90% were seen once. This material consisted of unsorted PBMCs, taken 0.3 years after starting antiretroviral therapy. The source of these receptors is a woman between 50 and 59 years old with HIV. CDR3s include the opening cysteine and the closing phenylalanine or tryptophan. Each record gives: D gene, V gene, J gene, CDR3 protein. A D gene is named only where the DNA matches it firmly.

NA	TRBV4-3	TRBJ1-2	CASSQDRFEGYTF
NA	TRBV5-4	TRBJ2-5	CASSLVGAQETQYF
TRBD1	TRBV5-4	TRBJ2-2	CASSTGTGVRGTGELFF
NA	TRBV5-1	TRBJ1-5	CASSLEGSNQPQHF
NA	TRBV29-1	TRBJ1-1	CSVTSNPDTEAFF
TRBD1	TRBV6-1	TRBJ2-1	CASSEWDSSYNEQFF
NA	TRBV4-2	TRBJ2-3	CASRRGTGGQSDTQYF
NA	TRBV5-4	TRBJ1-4	CASSGDPRGENEKLFF
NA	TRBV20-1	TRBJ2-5	CSASLSETQYF
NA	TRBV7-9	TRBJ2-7	CASSFTGGGDEQYF
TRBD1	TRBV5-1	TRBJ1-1	CASSEQPDRANTEAFF
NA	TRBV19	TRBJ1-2	CASSERSSGRYGYTF
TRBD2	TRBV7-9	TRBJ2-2	CASSPVGGNGELFF
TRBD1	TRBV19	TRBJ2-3	CASSMDRVVDTQYF
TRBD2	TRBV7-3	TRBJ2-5	CASSVGLAGGQETQYF
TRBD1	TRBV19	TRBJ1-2	CASSIQGDYGYTF
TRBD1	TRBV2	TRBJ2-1	CASRSRTGSNEQFF
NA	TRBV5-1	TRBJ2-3	CASSLVGRGTDTQYF
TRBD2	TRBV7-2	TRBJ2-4	CASSPPSGGAKNIQYF
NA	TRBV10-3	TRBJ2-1	CAIRRDVNEQFF
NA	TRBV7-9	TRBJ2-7	CASSPRWGPLEQYF
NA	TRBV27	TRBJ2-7	CASSQLGGPTYEQYF
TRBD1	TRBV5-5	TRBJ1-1	CASSTRQGAWTEAFF
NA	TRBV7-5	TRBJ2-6	CARMDKCRQSRANVLTF
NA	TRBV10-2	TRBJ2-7	CASSEGREVHEQYF
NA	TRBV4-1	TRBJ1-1	CASSQDWGNTEAFF
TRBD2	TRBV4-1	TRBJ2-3	CASSQDSGVAGGPEDTQYF
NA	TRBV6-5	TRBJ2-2	CASSTSRDYTGELFF
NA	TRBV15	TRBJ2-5	CATSRDLRTQETQYF
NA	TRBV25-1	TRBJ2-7	CASRVTYEQYF
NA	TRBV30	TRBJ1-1	CAWRGKMNTEAFF
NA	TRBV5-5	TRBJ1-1	CASSLHPSGSRTPEAFF
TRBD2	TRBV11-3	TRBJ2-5	CASSLSLASQETQYF
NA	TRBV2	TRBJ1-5	CASSEDGGPNQPQHF
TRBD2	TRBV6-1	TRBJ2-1	CASSGLAGGPSYNEQFF
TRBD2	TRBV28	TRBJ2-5	CASSGGLQETQYF
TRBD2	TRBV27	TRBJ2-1	CASRSTSGGTHYNEQFF
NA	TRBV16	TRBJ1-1	CASSRGGNTEAFF
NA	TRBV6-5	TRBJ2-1	CASSRDNEQFF
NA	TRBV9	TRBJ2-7	CASSVASGTGGYEQYF
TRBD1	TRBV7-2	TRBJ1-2	CASSERLSGTGDGYTF
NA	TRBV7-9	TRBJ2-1	CASSLAPAVGRNEQFF
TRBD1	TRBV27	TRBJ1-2	CASRIQGAREYGYTF
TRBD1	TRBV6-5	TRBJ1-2	CASRETGGRQDTF
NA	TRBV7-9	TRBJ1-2	CASRPTLRLTNYGYTF
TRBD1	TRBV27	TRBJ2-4	CASSLGPSGGLGIQYF
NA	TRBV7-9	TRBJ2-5	CASSLSRGEETQYF
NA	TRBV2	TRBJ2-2	CASSVRGPGELFF
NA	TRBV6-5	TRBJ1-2	CASSSFVGANYGYTF
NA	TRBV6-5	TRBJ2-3	CASRLHRDVDTQYF
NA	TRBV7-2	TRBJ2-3	CASSLTSFADTQYF
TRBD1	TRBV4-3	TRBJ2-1	CASSQIGAGGHNEQFF
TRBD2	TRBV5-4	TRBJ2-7	CASSAPPSPGGTYEQYF
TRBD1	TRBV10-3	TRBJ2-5	CAISDPGQGQETQYF
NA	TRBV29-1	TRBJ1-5	CSSTDGAGPQHF
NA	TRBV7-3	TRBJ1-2	CASSLISGYTF
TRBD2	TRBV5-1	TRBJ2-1	CASSFRDYYNEQFF
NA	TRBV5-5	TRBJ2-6	CASSPNQAGVAGANVLTF
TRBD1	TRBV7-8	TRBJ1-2	CASSTRTGGRYGYTF